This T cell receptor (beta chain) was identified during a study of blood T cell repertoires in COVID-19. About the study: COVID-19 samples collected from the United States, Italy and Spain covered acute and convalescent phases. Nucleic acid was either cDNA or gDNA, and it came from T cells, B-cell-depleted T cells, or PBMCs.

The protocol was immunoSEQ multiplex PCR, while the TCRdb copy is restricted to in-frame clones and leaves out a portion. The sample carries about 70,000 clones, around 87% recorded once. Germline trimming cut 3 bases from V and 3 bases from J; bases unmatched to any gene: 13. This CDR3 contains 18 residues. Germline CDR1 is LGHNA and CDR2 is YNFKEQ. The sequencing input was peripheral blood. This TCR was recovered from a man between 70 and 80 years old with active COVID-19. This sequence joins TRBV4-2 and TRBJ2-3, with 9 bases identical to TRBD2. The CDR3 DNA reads TGTGCCAGCAGCCAGGGGCGGTGGGGAGCGGGAGGAACAGATACGCAGTATTTT. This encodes CASSQGRWGAGGTDTQYF.